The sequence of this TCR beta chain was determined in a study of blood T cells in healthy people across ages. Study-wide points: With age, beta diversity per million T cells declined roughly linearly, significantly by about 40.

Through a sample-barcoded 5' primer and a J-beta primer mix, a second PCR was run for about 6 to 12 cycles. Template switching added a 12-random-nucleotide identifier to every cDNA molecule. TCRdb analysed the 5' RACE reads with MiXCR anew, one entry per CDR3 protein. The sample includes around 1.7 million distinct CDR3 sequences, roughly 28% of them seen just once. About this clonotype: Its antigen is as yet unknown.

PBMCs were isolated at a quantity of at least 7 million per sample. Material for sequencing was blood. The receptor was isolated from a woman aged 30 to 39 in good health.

In DNA form, the CDR3 reads TGTGCCATCCGGAATACTGAGCACACTGAAGCTTTCTTT. Its protein is CAIRNTEHTEAFF. V usage is TRBV6-6 and J usage is TRBJ1-1; no clear D. CDR1 and CDR2 (germline): MNHNY, SVGAGI (reference sequence). The CDR3 loop spans 13 amino acids. V was shortened by 10 bases and J by 3 bases, with 15 bases between the two germline ends.